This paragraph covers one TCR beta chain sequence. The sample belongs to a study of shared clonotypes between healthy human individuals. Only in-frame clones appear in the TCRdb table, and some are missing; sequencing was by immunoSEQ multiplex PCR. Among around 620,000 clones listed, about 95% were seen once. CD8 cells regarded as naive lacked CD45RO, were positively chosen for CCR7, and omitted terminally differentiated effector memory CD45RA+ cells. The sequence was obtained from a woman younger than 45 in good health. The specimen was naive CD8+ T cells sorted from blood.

CDR3 residues: CASSPPEGSGSHYNEQFF. The CDR3 bases are TGTGCCAGTAGCCCCCCAGAGGGTAGCGGGAGCCATTACAATGAGCAGTTCTTC. The chain links TRBV19 to TRBJ2-1; 9 bases are shared with TRBD2. The CDR3 runs to 18 residues. With V trimmed by 6 bases and J by 4 bases, 16 bases remained unmatched. Germline V gene sequence: CDR1 LNHDA, CDR2 SQIVND (reference sequence).